Sequencing of this T cell receptor (beta chain) was carried out in a study of T-cell memory formation after mild COVID-19. Study-wide background: The study found TCR clusters largely donor specific.

General study results and limits: A second wave expanding day 15 to 37 was CD4+-biased; contracting clones were balanced. Some responding clones appeared in pre-infection memory, suggesting cross-reactive memory joined.

Germline loops: CDR1 DFQATT, CDR2 SNEGSKA (reference sequence). CDR3 length: 15 amino acids. Trimming shortened V by 3 bases and J by 3 bases, and 16 bases separated the two germline ends. MiXCR, applied by TCRdb to the 5' RACE reads, yields one record per CDR3 protein. The sample carries fewer than 450,000 distinct CDR3 sequences, about 21% recorded once. To note about this clonotype: Antigen unknown.

The sequence was collected from an adult woman who had mild COVID-19 (a few samples of this study predate the infection). Cell type and time point are not known. This chain links TRBV20-1 with TRBJ2-3, with D perhaps assigned TRBD1 or TRBD2 (5 bases each). The sequencing sample was made of PBMCs or a T cell subset sorted from them (not recorded which). The CDR3 here is CSARAPGRGTDTQYF. The DNA of the CDR3 is TGCAGTGCTAGGGCCCCGGGACGGGGAACAGATACGCAGTATTTT.